Described below is a single TCR beta chain sequence and its context. Within one base of it there is no much larger clone, and no base qualities were kept. This record comes from a study of T cells in tuberculosis listed by TCRdb under 2018. In the study overall: The study combined CD1B tetramers and high-throughput TCR immunosequencing to characterize T cells specific for the mycobacterial lipid antigen glucose monomycolate (GMM).

PBMC were thawed, rested overnight, stained with GMM-loaded CD1B tetramer, a Live/Dead dye and anti-CD3, and then sorted on a FACS Aria II. C32 glucose monomycolate purified from Rhodococcus equi was loaded onto CD1B tetramers. Before cryopreservation, the PBMC later used for tetramer sorting had been depleted of CD14-expressing monocytes as part of a separate study. From each donor, about 99,000 tetramer-negative cells were sorted and analyzed together with the tetramer-positive cells. GMM-loaded CD1B tetramers were used to sort antigen-specific T cells from four healthy South African adults. Because TCR-alpha and TCR-beta chains were sequenced unpaired, no information on chain pairing was available. TCR libraries were generated with the immunoSEQ multiplex PCR assay, using TCR-beta and/or TCR-alpha/delta assays for each sample. The Illumina high-throughput platform was used to sequence the amplified TCR libraries. The published analysis was carried out like this. Clustering and dimensionality reduction relied on pairwise TCRdist distances among GMM-specific receptors from T cells that were either sorted ex vivo or expanded in vitro. Sequence motifs defined by gene usage and CDR3 content were tested for enrichment in tetramer-positive versus tetramer-negative populations. In TCRdb, the immuneACCESS table is reduced to in-frame sequences with V and J assigned. These tables do not hold every clone; where another copy was compared, an unresolved V gene accounts for under half, and the others remain unexplained. V and J calls and clone size come straight from that table; D and trimming were deduced from the DNA. The table for this sample lists roughly 92,000 clones; approximately 91% of them were counted only once. Clones ranked in the top ten supply under 2.5% of the sample.

Counted from cysteine to phenylalanine, this CDR3 has 13 amino acids. The read is trimmed to its CDR3 DNA, 39 bases read in frame from base 1. From a lookup of the germline V gene, CDR1 and CDR2 are SGHNT and YENEEA. V loses 3 bases of germline sequence and J loses 7 bases, and the interval between the two ends is 10 bases. General study outcomes and caveats: T cells that bind the CD1B-GMM tetramer with low affinity may have been missed by the stringent sort gate.

The sample comprised CD1b-GMM tetramer-negative cells sorted from PBMCs. The cell subset or site tag for this specimen amounts to: T cells not binding CD1B-GMM tetramer, sorted from same donor. This TCR was sampled from an adult woman with latent tuberculosis. The V and J segments used are TRBV11-3 and TRBJ2-1; the D gene is perhaps TRBD1, from 6 matching bases. The CDR3 region has the sequence CASSLGQGNEQFF. The DNA sequence follows: TGTGCCAGCAGCTTGGGGCAGGGGAATGAGCAGTTCTTC. With the rest looked up from the reference TRBV11-3 and TRBJ2-1 genes rather than sequenced, the full variable domain is EAGVVQSPRYKIIEKKQPVAFWCNPISGHNTLYWYLQNLGQGPELLIRYENEEAVDDSQLPKDRFSAERLKGVDSTLKIQPAELGDSAVYLCASSLGQGNEQFFGPGTRLTVL.